What follows is one TCR beta chain and its context. Its target is unknown. These data come from a study of cytomegalovirus exposure and HLA in healthy donors. Whole-study findings and limits: Most subjects' HLA-A and HLA-B alleles were reportedly predicted from TCR beta sequences. HLA allele associations emerged for around 15,000 TCR beta sequences in a later analysis, at 0.05 false discovery rate. V- and J-gene trimming of TCR beta was linked (in a later analysis) to a missense DCLRE1C variant.

Germline loops: CDR1 SGHDT, CDR2 YYEEEE. CDR3 length: 14 residues. Trimming removed 2 bases from V and 0 bases from J, with 7 bases in between. 60 Vbeta and 13 Jbeta primers were used in PCR. This table comes from immunoSEQ multiplex PCR, and its TCRdb copy is limited to in-frame clones, with some not included. The table has some 100,000 clones, approximately 80% seen once. The chain has TRBV5-6 and TRBJ2-3; no clear D. The origin of this receptor is a woman under 30 in good health and CMV-seronegative. Sequenced sample: PBMCs. The CDR3 is CASSFSTSTDTQYF. Here the CDR3 DNA reads TGTGCCAGCAGCTTCTCGACAAGCACAGATACGCAGTATTTT.